This passage covers 2 T cell receptor beta chains from one sample sequenced in a study of blood T cell repertoires in COVID-19. Assay used: immunoSEQ multiplex PCR; TCRdb lists only in-frame clones, some missing. The data contain around 200,000 clones, more than 75% of them singletons. Material for sequencing was peripheral blood. All receptors derive from a man at least 80 years old with acute or convalescent COVID-19.

The rearrangement joins TRBV6-2 or TRBV6-3 to TRBJ1-2, with unresolved D. Germline-derived CDR1 and CDR2 are MNHEY and SVGEGT. The CDR3 runs 14 residues. V was shortened by 2 bases and J by 4 bases, with 11 bases between the two germline ends. As DNA, the CDR3 is TGTGCCAGCAGTTACGTGGCCTCGGGCTATGGCTACACCTTC. Translated, it gives CASSYVASGYGYTF.

This clone was counted only a few times. The chain joins TRBV5-1 to TRBJ2-1; TRBD2 agrees at 8 bases. The germline V gene has CDR1 SGHRS and CDR2 YFSETQ. V was clipped by 4 bases and J by 0 bases; unmatched bases: 3. There are 15 residues in the CDR3. As DNA, the CDR3 is TGCGCCAGCAGCCTTAGCGGGACCTCCTACAATGAGCAGTTCTTC. Protein: CASSLSGTSYNEQFF. Complete variable domain (other parts from reference TRBV5-1 and TRBJ2-1): KAGVTQTPRYLIKTRGQQVTLSCSPISGHRSVSWYQQTPGQGLQFLFEYFSETQRNKGNFPGRFSGRQFSNSRSEMNVSTLELGDSALYLCASSLSGTSYNEQFFGPGTRLTVL.